The clone carrying this T cell receptor (beta chain) appeared many times. This CDR3 is also generated by other DNA sequences in the sample. The data are from a study of blood T cell repertoires in COVID-19. The CDR3 totals 14 residues. From germline, CDR1 is SGHNT and CDR2 YYREEE (reference sequence). V lost 0 bases and J 4 bases, leaving 10 bases between the germline ends. Some clones are missing from TCRdb's copy, which holds only in-frame ones; the method was immunoSEQ multiplex PCR. The top ten clones hold approximately 2% of a sample with about 130,000 clones, over 60% of them seen once. The clonotype originates from a woman aged 65 to 85 with acute or convalescent COVID-19. Sequencing was performed on peripheral blood. The chain has TRBV5-4 and TRBJ1-2; weak D call: TRBD1 (6 bases). The CDR3 region is CASSLGGLIYGYTF. The DNA for the CDR3 is TGTGCCAGCAGCTTGGGGGGGCTTATCTATGGCTACACCTTC.